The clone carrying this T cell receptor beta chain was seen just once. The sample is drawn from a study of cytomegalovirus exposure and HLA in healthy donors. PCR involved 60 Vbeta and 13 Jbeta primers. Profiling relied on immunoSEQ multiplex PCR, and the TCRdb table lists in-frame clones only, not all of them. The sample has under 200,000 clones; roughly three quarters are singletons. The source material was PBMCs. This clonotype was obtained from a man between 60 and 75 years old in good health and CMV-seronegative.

CDR3 bases: TGTGCCAGCTCACTCAATGACTGGACATTTTATAATGAAAAACTGTTTTTT. Translation gives CASSLNDWTFYNEKLFF. The genes are TRBV18 and TRBJ1-4, with D perhaps matching TRBD1 (5 bases). The germline gives CDR1 KGHSH, CDR2 LQKENI. V was trimmed by 4 bases and J by 4 bases, leaving 19 bases between them. The CDR3 consists of 17 residues.